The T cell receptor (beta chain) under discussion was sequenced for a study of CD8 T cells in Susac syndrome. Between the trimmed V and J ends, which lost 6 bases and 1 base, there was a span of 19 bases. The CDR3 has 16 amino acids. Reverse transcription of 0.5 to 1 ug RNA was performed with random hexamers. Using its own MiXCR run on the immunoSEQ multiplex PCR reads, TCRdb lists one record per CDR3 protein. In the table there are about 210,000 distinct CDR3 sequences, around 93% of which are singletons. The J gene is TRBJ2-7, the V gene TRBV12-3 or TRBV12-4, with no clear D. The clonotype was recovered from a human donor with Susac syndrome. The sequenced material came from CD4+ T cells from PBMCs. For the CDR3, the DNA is TGTGCCAGCAGCAACGTCGGGCCCCGGACGTCCTACGAGCAGTACTTC. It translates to CASSNVGPRTSYEQYF.